These 30 T cell receptor beta chains share one sample of origin, sequenced in a study of shared clonotypes between healthy human individuals. Sequencing used immunoSEQ multiplex PCR; TCRdb keeps in-frame clones, though not all of them. The sample carries around 940,000 clones, approximately 76% recorded once. Sequenced: memory CD4+ T cells sorted from blood. Subset here: CD45RA-negative fraction. These receptors all stem from a man aged 18 to 35 in good health.

This rearrangement joins TRBV7-2 to TRBJ2-7; TRBD2 aligns across 7 bases. The CDR3 length is 16 residues. Germline V gene data show CDR1 as SGHTA and CDR2 as FQGNSA. The trim removed 5 bases at V and 0 bases at J, leaving 10 bases unmatched. CDR3 amino acids: CASSLQAWGGSYEQYF. The CDR3 region has the DNA TGTGCCAGCAGCCTACAAGCTTGGGGGGGCTCCTACGAGCAGTACTTC.

The rearrangement uses TRBV2 and TRBJ2-3, with D possibly matching TRBD1 (6 bases). The CDR3 runs 12 residues. V lost 6 bases to trimming and J lost 7 bases, with 11 bases between them. Germline loops: CDR1 SNHLY, CDR2 FYNNEI. DNA of the CDR3: TGTGCCAGCAGGGCAGGGGTAAATACGCAGTATTTT. Residues: CASRAGVNTQYF.

This clone was recorded a few times. This chain uses TRBV23-1 with TRBJ2-6, with a tentative D call TRBD1 (5 bases). TRBV23-1 is designated an ORF whose function remains uncertain. V shed 6 bases and J shed 0 bases, with 6 bases lying between them. This CDR3 contains 14 residues. The CDR3: CASRQGSGANVLTF. CDR3 bases: TGCGCCAGCAGGCAGGGCTCTGGGGCCAACGTCCTGACTTTC.

The rearrangement links TRBV28 to TRBJ1-6; no clear D. The V end was cut by 7 bases, the J end by 6 bases, with 16 bases between. The CDR3 is 15 amino acids. Germline V gives CDR1 MDHEN, CDR2 SYDVKM. The CDR3 reads CASTPGTSPNSPLHF. CDR3 bases: TGTGCCAGCACTCCTGGAACATCCCCTAATTCACCCCTCCACTTT.

This clone turned up a few times. The V and J genes are TRBV5-1 and TRBJ2-7, with a tentative D call TRBD2 (5 bases). The V end lost 5 bases, the J end lost 2 bases, and 11 bases lay between the germline ends. CDR1 and CDR2 from the germline V gene are SGHRS and YFSETQ. The CDR3 consists of 13 residues. DNA for the CDR3: TGCGCCAGCAGAGTCGGAGGCGCCTACGAGCAGTACTTC. This gives the protein CASRVGGAYEQYF.

This sequence joins TRBV7-9 and TRBJ2-7; possible D gene TRBD2, 5 bases. This CDR3 has 14 amino acids. Per the germline V gene, CDR1 is SEHNR and CDR2 is FQNEAQ (reference sequence). V was cut by 4 bases and J by 3 bases, with 13 bases left in between. DNA of the CDR3: TGTGCCAGCAGCTCTATGACGGGGAGCTACGAGCAGTACTTC. Translated: CASSSMTGSYEQYF.

V and J are TRBV28 and TRBJ2-7; 9 nucleotides agree with TRBD2. Germline trimming cut 8 bases from V and 1 base from J; bases unmatched to any gene: 9. CDR3 length: 15 residues. Germline V gene data show CDR1 as MDHEN and CDR2 as SYDVKM. CDR3 sequence: CASRRSSGSSYEQYF. The DNA for the CDR3 is TGTGCCAGCCGTCGGAGTAGCGGGAGTTCCTACGAGCAGTACTTC. Looking up the rest from reference TRBV28 and TRBJ2-7 gives the full variable domain: DVKVTQSSRYLVKRTGEKVFLECVQDMDHENMFWYRQDPGLGLRLIYFSYDVKMKEKGDIPEGYSVSREKKERFSLILESASTNQTSMYLCASRRSSGSSYEQYFGPGTRLTVT.

V usage is TRBV6-6 and J usage is TRBJ2-7, with D maybe TRBD2 (7 bases). V gave up 11 bases and J gave up 6 bases, with 20 bases separating them. CDR1 and CDR2 (germline): MNHNY, SVGAGI (reference sequence). CDR3 size: 13 residues. As DNA, the CDR3 is TGTGCCTGTCGCGGGGGCCAAGGAAGCGAGCAGTACTTC. Translation gives CACRGGQGSEQYF.

The chain links TRBV6-5 to TRBJ1-2, with TRBD1 matching over 7 bases. The CDR3 loop spans 14 amino acids. Germline-derived CDR1 and CDR2 are MNHEY and SVGAGI. The J segment lost 7 bases and the V segment lost 2 bases, leaving 7 bases of the junction unmatched. The CDR3 DNA reads as TGTGCCAGCAGTTACGACAGGGTTTCTGGTGGCTACACCTTC. Its protein is CASSYDRVSGGYTF.

The rearrangement joins TRBV27 to TRBJ2-3; D may be TRBD1 (5 bases). The CDR3 runs to 15 residues. Germline V gives CDR1 MNHEY, CDR2 SMNVEV (reference sequence). V lost 4 bases, J lost 7 bases, and 18 bases lay in between. In DNA, the CDR3 is TGTGCCAGCAGTTGGGCGGCTAGTTGGACATATACGCAGTATTTT. The encoded protein is CASSWAASWTYTQYF.

The chain carries TRBV5-1 and TRBJ2-3; a possible D gene is TRBD1 (5 bases). The CDR3 sequence is 17 residues long. Trimming left V 1 base short and J 2 bases short, with 17 bases between. The germline CDR1 and CDR2 sequences are SGHRS and YFSETQ. CDR3 nucleotides: TGCGCCAGCAGCTTGACAGGTCAGGGTGGTACCACAGATACGCAGTATTTT. Protein: CASSLTGQGGTTDTQYF.

The chain links TRBV2 to TRBJ2-5; 9 nucleotides match TRBD1. CDR1 and CDR2 from the germline V gene are SNHLY and FYNNEI. Trimming took 4 bases from V and 5 from J; bases not matched to a gene: 5. The CDR3 runs to 14 residues. The CDR3 bases are TGTGCCAGCAGTGGGGACAGGGTAGAGGAGACCCAGTACTTC. Its translation: CASSGDRVEETQYF.

This clone was recorded a few times. The chain carries TRBV11-2 and TRBJ2-1; possible D gene TRBD2, 6 bases. Trimming removed 2 bases at V and 3 bases at J, with 14 bases between. Germline CDR1 is SGHAT and CDR2 is FQNNGV. The CDR3 runs 16 residues. The CDR3 sequence: CASSLRAGSGYNEQFF. DNA for the CDR3: TGTGCCAGCAGCTTAAGGGCGGGAAGCGGCTACAATGAGCAGTTCTTC.

This clone came up a few times. The genes are TRBV4-3 and TRBJ2-5; D not certain. CDR1 is LGHNA and CDR2 is YSLEER in the germline V gene. V lost 0 bases to trimming and J lost 2 bases, with 7 bases between them. This CDR3 is built from 14 residues. The CDR3 DNA sequence: TGCGCCAGCAGCCAAGAGCGCCAGCAAGAGACCCAGTACTTC. Amino acids: CASSQERQQETQYF.

The J gene is TRBJ2-7, the V gene TRBV27, with TRBD1 matching 8 bases. The CDR3 loop spans 13 amino acids. Trimming took 5 bases from V and 3 from J; bases not matched to a gene: 3. Germline-derived CDR1 and CDR2 are MNHEY and SMNVEV (reference sequence). DNA of the CDR3: TGTGCCAGCAGTATTGACAGGGGCTACGAGCAGTACTTC. It is translated as CASSIDRGYEQYF.

This sequence joins TRBV9 and TRBJ2-2, with 9 positions matching TRBD1. The CDR3 extends over 15 amino acids. Germline lookup yields CDR1 SGDLS and CDR2 YYNGEE. Germline trimming cut 3 bases from V and 3 bases from J; bases unmatched to any gene: 3. The CDR3 protein is CASSEQGADTGELFF. CDR3 nucleotides: TGTGCCAGCAGCGAACAGGGGGCGGACACCGGGGAGCTGTTTTTT.

The chain uses TRBV4-1 and TRBJ2-6; D not resolved. Germline values: CDR1 MGHRA, CDR2 YSYEKL. Trimming removed 1 base at V and 0 bases at J, with 10 bases between. The CDR3 runs 17 residues. The CDR3, as DNA: TGCGCCAGCAGCCAAGTGACAAGTCCCTCTGGGGCCAACGTCCTGACTTTC. Its protein product is CASSQVTSPSGANVLTF.

The CDR3 bases are TGTGCCAGCAGCCGACTAGCGGGGGTAAACAATGAGCAGTTCTTC. Translated, it gives CASSRLAGVNNEQFF. The genes are TRBV7-2 and TRBJ2-1; the match to TRBD2 covers 12 bases. CDR3 length: 15 residues. Germline V gives CDR1 SGHTA, CDR2 FQGNSA. V was clipped by 5 bases and J by 5 bases; unmatched bases: 4.

This clone was counted only a few times. J is TRBJ2-7 and V is TRBV4-1; D not certain. Trimming took 0 bases from V and 3 from J, leaving 12 bases between them. This CDR3 has 15 amino acids. The germline V gene has CDR1 MGHRA and CDR2 YSYEKL. The CDR3 region is CASSQEPGRFYEQYF. The DNA of the CDR3 is TGCGCCAGCAGCCAAGAACCAGGCCGCTTCTACGAGCAGTACTTC.

As concerns this clone: The sample contains more than one DNA sequence encoding this CDR3. The chain carries TRBV18 and TRBJ2-7; 13 bases map to TRBD2. The V and J ends lost 3 bases and 4 bases, in that order; junction bases with no gene match: 0. Germline CDR1 reads KGHSH; CDR2 reads LQKENI. The CDR3 is 14 amino acids. DNA for the CDR3: TGTGCCAGCTCACCGGGACTAGCGGGGTACGAGCAGTACTTC. Translating gives CASSPGLAGYEQYF.

The CDR3 DNA reads TGTGCCAGCAGTTACTACCGGGCAGATACGCAGTATTTT. Encoded protein: CASSYYRADTQYF. V gene TRBV6-5 combines with J gene TRBJ2-3; no definite D call. The CDR3 is 13 residues long. Germline V gene data show CDR1 as MNHEY and CDR2 as SVGAGI. The V gene lost 1 base and the J gene lost 4 bases, with 6 bases spanning the gap.

This clone was seen a single time. Its ends do not fully match the called genes, so a read error is possible. The rearrangement links TRBV5-1 to TRBJ2-3; 7 bases are a match to TRBD1. CDR3 size: 13 residues. Germline values: CDR1 SGHRS, CDR2 YFSETQ. CDR3 bases: TGCGCCAGCAGCTTTAGTGCTGGACAGGAAGGACCTTTT. Translation: CASSFSAGQEGPF. Supplemented by reference TRBV5-1 and TRBJ2-3, the full variable domain reads KAGVTQTPRYLIKTRGQQVTLSCSPISGHRSVSWYQQTPGQGLQFLFEYFSETQRNKGNFPGRFSGRQFSNSRSEMNVSTLELGDSALYLCASSFSAGQEGPFGPGTRLTVL.

The CDR3 spells CASSRIGQASSGNTIYF. CDR3 DNA sequence: TGCGCCAGCAGCCGGATTGGACAGGCAAGCTCTGGAAACACCATATATTTT. V usage is TRBV5-1 and J usage is TRBJ1-3; 7 bases align to TRBD1. V shed 4 bases, J shed 0 bases, and the junction held 10 bases outside the gene matches. Germline V gives CDR1 SGHRS, CDR2 YFSETQ. This CDR3 spans 17 amino acids.

J is TRBJ2-3 and V is TRBV12-5, with D hard to call. Germline V gene data show CDR1 as LGHNT and CDR2 as FRNRAP. The CDR3 covers 15 residues. Trimming removed 0 bases from V and 0 bases from J, with 7 bases in between. The CDR3 reads CASGLVRVSTDTQYF. The CDR3 DNA reads TGTGCTAGTGGTTTGGTCCGCGTTAGCACAGATACGCAGTATTTT.

This clone was found a few times. V and J are TRBV19 and TRBJ1-6; D is unclear. There are 13 residues in the CDR3. V lost 9 bases and J 5 bases, leaving 11 bases between the germline ends. In germline, CDR1 is LNHDA, CDR2 SQIVND (reference sequence). The CDR3 DNA sequence: TGTGCCAGCTTAGGGAAGCATAATTCACCCCTCCACTTT. Protein product: CASLGKHNSPLHF.

The chain combines TRBV9 with TRBJ2-7; 9 bases agree with TRBD2. The germline V gene encodes CDR1 SGDLS and CDR2 YYNGEE. The J segment lost 6 bases and the V segment lost 2 bases, leaving 9 bases of the junction unmatched. CDR3 length equals 15 residues. The CDR3 coding sequence is TGTGCCAGCAGCGTTAGCGGGGGAGGTCTGTCCGAGCAGTACTTC. It translates to CASSVSGGGLSEQYF.

The V and J genes are TRBV5-4 and TRBJ2-1; possibly TRBD1 or TRBD2 for D (5 bases each). Trimming removed 4 bases from V and 5 bases from J, with 13 bases in between. This CDR3 is built from 14 residues. In germline, CDR1 is SGHNT, CDR2 YYREEE (reference sequence). The CDR3 DNA follows: TGTGCCAGCAGCGGGGCCCTAGCAGACAATGAGCAGTTCTTC. Its protein product is CASSGALADNEQFF.

The genes are TRBV19 and TRBJ2-3; 7 nucleotides align to TRBD1. The CDR3 loop spans 13 amino acids. J lost 6 bases, V lost 6 bases, and 6 bases had no gene match. Germline V CDR1 and CDR2: LNHDA, SQIVND (reference sequence). The CDR3 DNA reads TGTGCCAGTAGGCCACAGGGGACGGATACGCAGTATTTT. It is translated as CASRPQGTDTQYF.

J is TRBJ1-3 and V is TRBV7-6, with TRBD1 as a possible D gene (5 bases). This CDR3 is 15 amino acids long. Germline CDR1 SGHVS, CDR2 FNYEAQ. Trimming cost V 2 bases and J 1 base, with 9 bases left between them. As DNA, the CDR3 is TGTGCCAGCAGCTTACTCCCAGGGTCTGGAAACACCATATATTTT. Translated, it gives CASSLLPGSGNTIYF.

This clone showed up just a few times. The sample has other DNA sequences that encode this CDR3 too. CDR3 sequence reads: CASSLRGLAGPTDTQYF. The CDR3 coding sequence is TGTGCCAGCAGCTTAAGGGGACTAGCGGGGCCCACAGATACGCAGTATTTT. The chain carries TRBV11-2 and TRBJ2-3; 13 nucleotides align to TRBD2. V lost 2 bases, J lost 2 bases, and 4 bases stayed unmatched. CDR1 and CDR2 (germline): SGHAT, FQNNGV. The CDR3 length is 17 residues.